This T cell receptor (beta chain) was recovered during a study of cytomegalovirus exposure and HLA in healthy donors (dated by TCRdb to between 2016 and 2019). For the study in its entirety: In an earlier analysis of about 560 of the donors, approximately 300 Gb of sequence data and roughly 100 million unique TCR beta sequences from 180 million or so T cells were reported. An early release covering more than 500 HLA-typed donors comprised 300 to 350 gigabases of sequencing data and roughly 86 million unique TCR sequences. Of the 300 to 400 genotyped donors, approximately 82% fell in the genetic ancestry cluster associated with self-reported Caucasian donors. The aim of the study was to test whether cataloging public T cell receptors could identify signatures of past pathogen exposure. Using immunosequencing, the study profiled T cell repertoires from roughly 650 subjects and related those repertoires to cytomegalovirus serostatus. Along with the approximately 620-subject first cohort, a separate validation cohort of roughly 110 different subjects was used. High-throughput TCR immunosequencing, statistical association of individual TCRs with disease status, and machine learning were combined to predict cytomegalovirus infection status. A later analysis re-examined previously published TCR beta repertoires from more than 650 donors and added high-resolution HLA genotyping to investigate patterns of TCR occurrence. In the later analysis, no new phenotypic data were used to find candidate immune exposures; instead, reliance was placed on TCR beta sequences and their occurrence across donors. In an earlier analysis of roughly 540 of the donors, high-throughput TCR beta sequencing was used to judge whether each TCR beta V gene segment behaved as functional or pseudogenic. Donor age, sex, ethnicity and CMV serostatus were compiled alongside the repertoire data. A later genetic analysis used genome-wide SNP genotypes for about three fifths of the roughly 700 donors, treating that subset as a discovery cohort. Every repertoire in the discovery cohort had been generated on one and the same sequencing platform. Both class I and class II loci were covered by HLA typing, at four-digit resolution. Typing coverage varied by locus: roughly 629-640 donors for A, B, C, DRB1 and DQB1; roughly 500 for DQA1; approximately 570 for DPA1; roughly 450 for DPB1. Roughly 5 DR-DQ haplotypes were handled as single units for association and clustering because linkage in the cohort was strong. Among around 400 genotyped donors of the cohort, an average of 235,054 unique TCR beta nucleotide sequences were sequenced per donor, roughly 20% of them non-productive. The paper's findings and limits, for the study overall: When HLA alleles, especially DR and DQ, strongly co-occurred, TCR associations were difficult to assign to individual alleles. The 87-base-pair reads could not distinguish some IMGT-functional V segments, including TRBV6-2 and TRBV6-3, so those segments were excluded. A later analysis found that most CMV-associated TCR beta chains appeared HLA-restricted, with HLA associations seemingly driven largely by CMV exposure. In an earlier analysis of 500 to 650 of the donors, most TCR beta V segments appeared in productive rearrangements about 87% or about 30% of the time, broadly matching IMGT annotations. At a false discovery rate of 0.05, a later analysis linked 16,951 TCR beta sequences to specific HLA alleles. Because HLA typing was missing for some donors at each locus, association tests included only the typed subset. A further reported finding was that TCR beta sequences accurately predicted the HLA-A and HLA-B alleles for most subjects in the first cohort. Because counts were too low, fewer than 20 rarely observed V segments, including chromosome 9 orphons, were excluded from the earlier analysis of a few hundred of the donors. Correlated functional status among segregating V segments might reflect linkage disequilibrium, but an unknown experimental factor could not be ruled out. Cytomegalovirus status was reported to be diagnosed by the classifier with high specificity and sensitivity in both the original and validation cohorts. Sequencing depth was assumed to be roughly uniform across donors in the presence/absence analyses, though that assumption may not hold. In the study, around 150 TCR beta chains were listed as associated with cytomegalovirus. It was suggested by the authors that the approach could potentially be generalized to other disease states and immunological phenotypes. In vitro tests confirmed that a few of the cytomegalovirus-associated TCR beta chains recognize cytomegalovirus antigens. A cluster of highly shared sequence variants was judged likely to be a technical artifact of the sequencing pipeline. In a later analysis, HLA-associated TCR beta chains showed more clonal expansion and lower generation probabilities than non-associated chains that were equally common. Compared with the roughly 670-donor mean, donors in an Asian-associated ancestry cluster had fewer N-insertions in productive TCRs, according to a later genetic analysis. Several of the top co-occurrence clusters appeared to be linked to parvovirus B19, influenza, CMV and Epstein-Barr virus, according to a later analysis. V-gene and J-gene trimming of TCR beta chains was associated with a missense DCLRE1C variant in a later genetic analysis, and the association was replicated in an independent cohort. In a later analysis, TCR association rates were found to vary across HLA loci, with the most associated TCRs seen for DRB1 alleles and the fewest for HLA-C alleles. The only immune exposure information available for the cohort was CMV serostatus. Most TCR sequences were seen in very few donors, while some public TCRs were found in many individuals. This cohort had only TCR beta chains sequenced, and the lack of alpha or paired-chain data limited which features could be detected.

The cohort consisted of 600 to 700 healthy bone marrow donors. At the time of sampling, every cohort member was nominally healthy, though immune exposures that went unrecorded were likely present. The donor tested CMV seronegative and was one of the 352 seronegative cohort members. Every donor gave a peripheral blood sample, and the peripheral blood mononuclear cells from that sample were used for TCR beta sequencing. The Qiagen DNeasy Blood Extraction Kit was used to extract genomic DNA from the blood cell samples. A remark on this clone: Its antigen remains unidentified. Base qualities are missing; no much larger clone stands one base away.

The library was built by means of the immunoSEQ multiplex PCR assay. A mixture of 60 forward primers for TCR Vbeta segments and 13 reverse primers for TCR Jbeta segments was used in the multiplex PCR. The CDR3 region of rearranged TCR beta genes was amplified from genomic DNA with a multiplex PCR assay. On the Illumina HiSeq System, the amplified TCR beta libraries were sequenced as 87-base-pair reads. Concerning the study's data processing: A later analysis counted about 80 million unique TCR beta chains across the 690 or so repertoires, and roughly 11 million of these chains were shared by at least two donors. Raw reads were error-corrected and collapsed into unique sequences by a nearest-neighbor algorithm in which closely related sequences were merged to remove PCR and sequencing errors. Alignment of CDR3 sequences to IMGT reference sequences was used to assign V, D and J gene segments. Each retained sequence needed at least a six-nucleotide match to both a V gene segment and a J gene segment. A rearrangement was called productive if the CDR3 had no stop codons and remained in frame with V and J, and every other rearrangement was called non-productive. Following IMGT convention, CDR3 was defined as the stretch from the second conserved V-encoded cysteine up to the conserved J-encoded phenylalanine. The earlier analysis of 500 to 750 of the donors excluded any sequence lacking an unambiguous match to a single V gene segment. In an earlier analysis of some 590 of the donors, a V segment was called functional when productive rearrangements were above 56.7%, and segregating when the standard deviation between donors exceeded 5%. To diagnose cytomegalovirus status from the catalog of TCR beta chain sequences, a statistical classification framework was built. In a later analysis, TCR nucleotide sequences were compared against IMGT/GENE-DB human TR gene sequences so that V and J genes could be assigned. The TCRdist pipeline was used in a later analysis to assign CDR3 sequences and most-parsimonious VDJ recombination scenarios. In a later analysis, each TCR beta chain was defined by its CDR3 amino acid sequence together with its V-gene family, and reads without a unique V-gene family were excluded. In a later analysis, 450 to 600 highly shared, low-generation-probability nucleotide sequences were removed to address suspected cross-contamination and a sequencing artifact. In a later analysis, a clonal expansion index for each public chain was calculated from normalized within-repertoire ranks of inferred template counts. In a later analysis, generation probabilities were computed using a VDJ recombination model fitted to out-of-frame rearrangements, and the results were checked against IGoR. In a later analysis, hypergeometric tests were used to score TCR-TCR, TCR-HLA and TCR-CMV co-occurrence, with a repertoire-size bias correction applied to TCR pairs. False discovery rates were estimated in a later analysis by permuting HLA or CMV assignments 20 times. A later analysis grouped co-occurring TCRs with DBSCAN, adding TCRdist sequence similarity when clustering within HLA-allele-positive subsets. Repertoires with fewer than 30,000 or more than 120,000 public chains, plus five repertoires with anomalous nucleotide sharing, were excluded from co-occurrence clustering. In TCRdb, the immuneACCESS table is reduced to in-frame sequences with V and J assigned. These tables do not hold every clone; where another copy was compared, an unresolved V gene accounts for under half, and the others remain unexplained. V, J and clone size were drawn from that table, and D and trimming were deduced from the DNA. The table for this sample lists about 140,000 clones; 78% of them were counted only once. The ten largest clones take up 2.5% to 3% of the sample.

Relative to germline, V is missing 4 bases and J is missing 1 base, with 9 bases of the junction outside any gene match. Inclusive of the bounding cysteine and phenylalanine, the CDR3 is 18 residues long. This entry keeps only the CDR3 DNA: 54 bases, framed from base 1. CDR1 and CDR2 (SGHTA, FQGNSA) derive from the germline V gene. The sequencing sample was made of PBMCs. This sequence originates from a male donor in good health and CMV-seronegative. The rearranged segments are TRBV7-2 and TRBJ2-5, and TRBD2 matches 13 of the central bases. The DNA sequence is TGTGCCAGCAGCTCTAGGTTGGGACTAGCGGGGCGCCAAGAGACCCAGTACTTC. The encoded protein is CASSSRLGLAGRQETQYF.